Below, 10 T cell receptor beta chains from the same sample are listed, as sequenced in a study of T cells generated in artificial thymic organoids. Artificial thymic organoids aggregated human hematopoietic stem and progenitor cells with human DLL1-expressing MS5 murine stromal cells. FACS-sorted CD34+CD3- hematopoietic stem and progenitor cells, with residual T cells removed, seeded the organoids. The antigens of these receptors remain unknown. TCRalpha and TCRbeta libraries were amplified separately by semi-nested PCR with TRAC or TRBC reverse primers. TCRdb reprocessed the 5' RACE reads with MiXCR, giving one entry per CDR3 protein. The sample holds 5,700 or so distinct CDR3 sequences, 20% to 25% seen once. The sample was naive CD8+ T cells grown in artificial thymic organoids from cord blood stem and progenitor cells. The subset here: CD3+TCRalphabeta+CD8SP T cells; for blood, CD45RO-CCR7+ naive CD8+ T cells. The receptor set was obtained from a human donor who gave cord blood stem cells for thymic organoid culture, a cardiac surgery patient who gave postnatal thymus, or a blood donor (not recorded which).

This clonotype is labeled medium-sized. V and J are TRBV4-3 and TRBJ2-7; 7 nucleotides line up with TRBD1. Germline V gene sequence: CDR1 LGHNA, CDR2 YSLEER. The V gene end was trimmed by 7 bases and the J gene end by 2 bases; junction bases not matched to a gene: 2. This CDR3 is built from 12 residues. Here the CDR3 DNA reads TGCGCCAGCAAAGGGGGCCCCTACGAGCAGTACTTC. Amino acids: CASKGGPYEQYF.

This clonotype was counted a few times. The chain uses TRBV6-2 or TRBV6-3 and TRBJ2-1, with 7 bases matching TRBD1. The CDR3 runs 14 residues. Germline trimming cut 2 bases from V and 10 bases from J; bases unmatched to any gene: 8. Germline CDR1 and CDR2: MNHEY and SVGEGT. Here the CDR3 DNA reads TGTGCCAGCAGTTACCCCCGAGGGGGCGGGGAGCAGTTCTTC. Translated, it gives CASSYPRGGGEQFF.

A word on this clonotype: A much larger clone is a single base away; this may be a read error. V is TRBV4-1 and J is TRBJ2-1; no reliable D call. The V gene's germline CDR1 is MGHRA and CDR2 YSYEKL. The CDR3 runs to 12 residues. CDR3 nucleotide sequence: TGCGCCAGCAGCCGACCCGACAATGAGCGGTTCTTC. Protein: CASSRPDNERFF.

This clonotype is large by share. The V and J genes are TRBV28 and TRBJ2-2; tentatively, D is TRBD2 (6 bases). Germline values: CDR1 MDHEN, CDR2 SYDVKM. V was clipped by 7 bases and J by 4 bases, with 16 bases between them. The CDR3 has 15 amino acids. This CDR3 reads CASTPWDSLTGELFF. CDR3 DNA: TGTGCCAGCACCCCCTGGGACTCCCTCACCGGGGAGCTGTTTTTT.

This clonotype is medium-sized by share. The chain links TRBV20-1 to TRBJ2-7, with TRBD1 as a possible D gene (6 bases). V gave up 3 bases and J gave up 3 bases, with 15 bases separating them. The CDR3 contains 14 residues. Germline lookup yields CDR1 DFQATT and CDR2 SNEGSKA (reference sequence). The CDR3 loop is CSARRGSTFYEQYF. The CDR3 DNA reads as TGCAGTGCTAGGAGGGGGTCGACCTTCTACGAGCAGTACTTC.

Judged by abundance, this clonotype is medium-sized. The chain employs TRBV10-2 and TRBJ2-7, with a tentative D call TRBD1 (6 bases). Germline assignment: CDR1 WSHSY and CDR2 SAAADI. CDR3 length: 16 residues. Trimming took 2 bases from V and 6 from J, leaving 20 bases between them. DNA for the CDR3: TGCGCCAGCAGTGAGGGGACATTTAGGCCACTCGGCGAGCAGTACTTC. The encoded protein is CASSEGTFRPLGEQYF.

This sequence joins TRBV24-1 and TRBJ2-3; unclear D gene. Trimming removed 3 bases at V and 1 base at J, with 7 bases between. Germline values: CDR1 KGHDR, CDR2 SFDVKD. The CDR3 runs to 14 residues. CDR3 residues: CATSDPTGTDTQYF. CDR3 nucleotides: TGTGCCACCAGTGATCCGACTGGCACAGATACGCAGTATTTT.

The chain is built from TRBV10-3 and TRBJ2-7; 8 nucleotides align to TRBD1. Germline CDR1 reads ENHRY; CDR2 reads SYGVKD. CDR3 length: 13 residues. The J segment lost 7 bases and the V segment lost 11 bases, leaving 13 bases of the junction unmatched. In nucleotides, the CDR3 is TGTGCCGCCAGGGGGCCCCCCCTAGGGGAGCAGTACTTC. The encoded protein is CAARGPPLGEQYF.

This clonotype is classed as medium-sized. The CDR3 is CASSLTAGGPSRGTQYF. As DNA, the CDR3 is TGTGCCAGCAGTTTAACGGCGGGAGGGCCGTCTCGAGGGACCCAGTACTTC. This chain uses TRBV12-3 or TRBV12-4 with TRBJ2-5, with TRBD2 matching 9 bases. The CDR3 runs 17 residues. J lost 7 bases, V lost 2 bases, and 14 bases had no gene match.

By share of the sample, this clonotype is medium-sized. CDR3 sequence (DNA): TGTGCCAGCAGCATATCCCCTAGCGGGGGGAAAGCCAACGAGCAGTACTTC. Translated, it gives CASSISPSGGKANEQYF. The rearrangement joins TRBV6-1 to TRBJ2-7, with TRBD2 identical over 11 bases. There are 17 residues in the CDR3. The J segment lost 5 bases and the V segment lost 6 bases, leaving 15 bases of the junction unmatched. Germline loops: CDR1 MNHNS, CDR2 SASEGT.